These T cell receptor beta chains were read from a single sample in a study of control samples from healthy donors and cancer patients. Clones were read by immunoSEQ multiplex PCR, and TCRdb kept only the in-frame ones, dropping some. The data hold roughly 120,000 clones, with approximately 91% observed a single time. The sample taken for sequencing was blood. The receptors derive from a woman aged 18-30 years in good health. Both conserved end residues are part of each CDR3. A D gene is named only where the DNA matches it firmly. Clone size is shown for a subset of rows, as once, few, many or a class of expanded clone.

J: TRBJ2-2
V: TRBV18
size: .
D: TRBD2
CDR3: CASSSPGLAGGPAPGELFF
DNA: TGTGCCAGCTCATCGCCGGGACTAGCGGGAGGACCGGCCCCCGGGGAGCTGTTTTTT

J: TRBJ1-2
V: TRBV30
size: .
D: .
CDR3: CAWGSENSGIGYGYTF
DNA: TGTGCCTGGGGTTCGGAAAATTCGGGGATAGGCTATGGCTACACCTTC

J: TRBJ2-3
V: TRBV7-3
size: .
D: .
CDR3: CASSLRGAGTDTQYF
DNA: TGTGCCAGCAGCTTAAGAGGGGCAGGCACAGATACGCAGTATTTT

J: TRBJ2-2
V: TRBV11-2
size: .
D: TRBD1
CDR3: CASRPQRGPTGELFF
DNA: TGTGCCAGCAGACCGCAGAGGGGGCCCACCGGGGAGCTGTTTTTT

J: TRBJ2-3
V: TRBV12-5
size: .
D: .
CDR3: CASGHGTDTQYF
DNA: TGTGCTAGTGGTCACGGCACAGATACGCAGTATTTT

J: TRBJ1-4
V: TRBV28
size: .
D: TRBD1
CDR3: CASSLPGTGNEKLFF
DNA: TGTGCCAGCAGTTTACCCGGGACAGGCAATGAAAAACTGTTTTTT

J: TRBJ2-5
V: TRBV6-2/TRBV6-3
size: .
D: TRBD2
CDR3: CASSRLAGEETQYF
DNA: TGTGCCAGCAGCCGCCTAGCGGGAGAAGAGACCCAGTACTTC

J: TRBJ1-2
V: TRBV10-2
size: .
D: TRBD1
CDR3: CASSRDSFYGYTF
DNA: TGCGCCAGCAGCCGGGACAGTTTTTATGGCTACACCTTC

J: TRBJ2-3
V: TRBV19
size: .
D: TRBD2
CDR3: CASKDGGAGDTQYF
DNA: TGTGCCAGTAAGGACGGGGGGGCAGGGGATACGCAGTATTTT

J: TRBJ2-3
V: TRBV25-1
size: .
D: .
CDR3: CASSWPQATGTDTQYF
DNA: TGTGCCAGCAGTTGGCCCCAGGCGACCGGCACAGATACGCAGTATTTT

J: TRBJ1-5
V: TRBV7-2
size: .
D: .
CDR3: CASSLQPGGRSNQPQHF
DNA: TGTGCCAGCAGCTTACAACCTGGGGGAAGGAGCAATCAGCCCCAGCATTTT

J: TRBJ2-5
V: TRBV2
size: .
D: .
CDR3: CASSSLRDQGETQYF
DNA: TGTGCCAGCAGTTCGCTCCGGGACCAGGGAGAGACCCAGTACTTC

J: TRBJ2-3
V: TRBV5-4
size: .
D: .
CDR3: CASSLVQNTDTQYF
DNA: TGTGCCAGCAGCTTGGTTCAGAACACAGATACGCAGTATTTT

J: TRBJ2-7
V: TRBV29-1
size: .
D: .
CDR3: CSVFIQEQYF
DNA: TGCAGCGTTTTTATCCAGGAGCAGTACTTC

J: TRBJ1-2
V: TRBV28
size: .
D: TRBD1
CDR3: CASSPDRGSYGYTF
DNA: TGTGCCAGCAGTCCGGACAGGGGGTCCTATGGCTACACCTTC

J: TRBJ1-1
V: TRBV6-2/TRBV6-3
size: .
D: .
CDR3: CASSPTSERRTEAFF
DNA: TGTGCCAGCAGCCCTACAAGCGAACGACGCACTGAAGCTTTCTTT

J: TRBJ1-2
V: TRBV19
size: .
D: .
CDR3: CASRPGGLDYGYTF
DNA: TGTGCCAGTAGGCCGGGGGGGCTAGACTATGGCTACACCTTC

J: TRBJ1-1
V: TRBV7-2
size: medium-sized
D: .
CDR3: CASSLQALNTEAFF
DNA: TGTGCCAGCAGCTTACAGGCTTTGAACACTGAAGCTTTCTTT

J: TRBJ2-5
V: TRBV29-1
size: .
D: TRBD2
CDR3: CSVIAGGQETQYF
DNA: TGCAGCGTCATAGCGGGGGGACAAGAGACCCAGTACTTC

J: TRBJ1-1
V: TRBV7-2
size: .
D: .
CDR3: CASGGGVRNTEAFF
DNA: TGTGCCAGCGGAGGGGGTGTGCGGAACACTGAAGCTTTCTTT

J: TRBJ1-4
V: TRBV28
size: .
D: .
CDR3: CATDEGTGGEKLFF
DNA: TGTGCCACCGACGAGGGAACGGGGGGTGAAAAACTGTTTTTT

J: TRBJ2-6
V: TRBV7-3
size: once
D: .
CDR3: CASSSTGGANVLTF
DNA: TGTGCCAGCAGCTCGACAGGAGGGGCCAACGTCCTGACTTTC

J: TRBJ2-6
V: TRBV6-4
size: few
D: .
CDR3: CASSDNSGANVLTF
DNA: TGTGCCAGCAGTGACAACTCTGGGGCCAACGTCCTGACTTTC

J: TRBJ2-5
V: TRBV10-3
size: .
D: TRBD2
CDR3: CAISESRACGRGASGSLGFETQYF
DNA: TGTGCCATCAGTGAGTCGCGGGCCTGTGGTCGGGGGGCTAGCGGGAGTTTGGGGTTTGAGACCCAGTACTTC

J: TRBJ1-5
V: TRBV19
size: .
D: TRBD1
CDR3: CASTNDRVQPQHF
DNA: TGTGCCAGTACTAACGACAGGGTCCAGCCCCAGCATTTT

J: TRBJ2-7
V: TRBV5-1
size: .
D: TRBD2
CDR3: CASSWTLAGVGYEQYF
DNA: TGCGCCAGCAGCTGGACGCTAGCGGGAGTGGGCTACGAGCAGTACTTC

J: TRBJ1-3
V: TRBV6-2/TRBV6-3
size: .
D: .
CDR3: CASSGGRYSGNTIYF
DNA: TGTGCCAGCAGTGGGGGACGGTACTCTGGAAACACCATATATTTT

J: TRBJ2-5
V: TRBV25-1
size: .
D: .
CDR3: CASSELQGGVQETQYF
DNA: TGTGCCAGCAGTGAATTACAGGGGGGGGTGCAAGAGACCCAGTACTTC

J: TRBJ2-7
V: TRBV9
size: .
D: .
CDR3: CASSVSPGTPYEQYF
DNA: TGTGCCAGCAGCGTCTCCCCCGGGACACCATACGAGCAGTACTTC

J: TRBJ2-1
V: TRBV5-4
size: .
D: TRBD2
CDR3: CASSFKRGANNEQFF
DNA: TGTGCCAGCAGCTTCAAGCGGGGGGCGAACAATGAGCAGTTCTTC

J: TRBJ2-3
V: TRBV9
size: .
D: TRBD1
CDR3: CASSVEGQVSTDTQYF
DNA: TGTGCCAGCAGCGTAGAGGGACAGGTGAGCACAGATACGCAGTATTTT

J: TRBJ2-3
V: TRBV7-2
size: .
D: TRBD2
CDR3: CASSLSSGVTDTQYF
DNA: TGTGCCAGCAGCTTAAGTAGCGGGGTCACAGATACGCAGTATTTT

J: TRBJ1-2
V: TRBV3-1/TRBV3-2
size: .
D: .
CDR3: CASSQEVDIDLNYGYTF
DNA: TGTGCCAGCAGCCAAGAAGTAGACATCGACTTAAACTATGGCTACACCTTC

J: TRBJ2-3
V: TRBV5-1
size: .
D: TRBD2
CDR3: CASSPEGLGRGGRNTQYF
DNA: TGCGCCAGCAGCCCAGAAGGGCTTGGGCGGGGGGGCCGGAATACGCAGTATTTT

J: TRBJ2-7
V: TRBV7-6
size: .
D: .
CDR3: CASSLAGDYEQYF
DNA: TGTGCCAGCAGCTTAGCGGGTGACTACGAGCAGTACTTC

J: TRBJ1-2
V: TRBV12-5
size: .
D: .
CDR3: CASGLSSLGGRYTF
DNA: TGTGCTAGTGGTTTGTCGTCGCTTGGAGGCCGCTACACCTTC

J: TRBJ2-3
V: TRBV7-9
size: .
D: .
CDR3: CASSLDTQYF
DNA: TGTGCCAGCAGCTTGGATACGCAGTATTTT

J: TRBJ2-2
V: TRBV5-1
size: .
D: .
CDR3: CASSATGNTGELFF
DNA: TGCGCCAGCAGCGCGACAGGAAACACCGGGGAGCTGTTTTTT

J: TRBJ2-7
V: TRBV27
size: .
D: .
CDR3: CASSLIGGPGEQYF
DNA: TGTGCCAGCAGTTTAATCGGGGGGCCCGGGGAGCAGTACTTC

J: TRBJ1-1
V: TRBV15
size: .
D: TRBD1
CDR3: CAASGTGVTEAFF
DNA: TGTGCCGCCTCCGGGACAGGGGTCACTGAAGCTTTCTTT

J: TRBJ1-1
V: TRBV6-5
size: .
D: .
CDR3: CASRSPTGPWGAFF
DNA: TGTGCCAGCAGGTCACCCACAGGGCCGTGGGGAGCTTTCTTT

J: TRBJ1-1
V: TRBV6-6
size: once
D: .
CDR3: CASSYPNTEAFF
DNA: TGTGCCAGCAGTTACCCGAACACTGAAGCTTTCTTT

J: TRBJ2-1
V: TRBV7-9
size: .
D: .
CDR3: CASSHQFEGYEQFF
DNA: TGTGCCAGCAGCCACCAGTTTGAGGGTTATGAGCAGTTCTTC

J: TRBJ2-7
V: TRBV19
size: .
D: TRBD2
CDR3: CASSGRGVGEAYEQYF
DNA: TGTGCCAGTAGCGGGAGGGGAGTCGGCGAGGCCTACGAGCAGTACTTC

J: TRBJ1-2
V: TRBV14
size: once
D: .
CDR3: CASSPHPPPSYGYTF
DNA: TGTGCCAGCAGCCCACACCCCCCTCCGAGCTATGGCTACACCTTC

J: TRBJ1-5
V: TRBV7-2
size: .
D: TRBD1
CDR3: CASSTRQGGSNQPQHF
DNA: TGTGCCAGCAGCACCCGACAGGGAGGGAGCAATCAGCCCCAGCATTTT

J: TRBJ2-3
V: TRBV6-4
size: .
D: TRBD2
CDR3: CASSDTTSGTDTQYF
DNA: TGTGCCAGCAGTGACACCACTAGCGGTACAGATACGCAGTATTTT

J: TRBJ2-7
V: TRBV11-2
size: .
D: TRBD1
CDR3: CASSSGQLPSYEQYF
DNA: TGTGCCAGCAGCTCGGGACAGCTCCCGTCCTACGAGCAGTACTTC

J: TRBJ2-3
V: TRBV3-1/TRBV3-2
size: once
D: TRBD2
CDR3: CASSPRLAGADTQYF
DNA: TGTGCCAGCAGCCCTAGACTAGCGGGGGCAGATACGCAGTATTTT

J: TRBJ1-5
V: TRBV6-5
size: .
D: TRBD1
CDR3: CASSSDRGSNQPQHF
DNA: TGTGCCAGCAGTTCGGACAGGGGAAGCAATCAGCCCCAGCATTTT

J: TRBJ2-7
V: TRBV6-2/TRBV6-3
size: .
D: TRBD2
CDR3: CASSYPLAGGATYEQYF
DNA: TGTGCCAGCAGTTACCCTCTAGCGGGAGGAGCCACCTACGAGCAGTACTTC

J: TRBJ1-2
V: TRBV5-1
size: .
D: TRBD1
CDR3: CASSLVATGQGLYGYTF
DNA: TGCGCCAGCAGCTTGGTGGCAACTGGACAGGGACTCTATGGCTACACCTTC

J: TRBJ1-1
V: TRBV21-1
size: .
D: .
CDR3: CASSLCRGRGTEAFF
DNA: TGTGCCAGCAGCCTATGTAGGGGCAGGGGGACTGAAGCTTTCTTT

J: TRBJ2-7
V: TRBV24-1
size: .
D: .
CDR3: CATSDPKGSYEQYF
DNA: TGTGCCACCAGTGATCCGAAGGGCTCCTACGAGCAGTACTTC

J: TRBJ1-1
V: TRBV29-1
size: once
D: .
CDR3: CSVSWTGNTEAFF
DNA: TGCAGCGTTTCCTGGACTGGGAACACTGAAGCTTTCTTT

J: TRBJ1-4
V: TRBV4-2
size: .
D: TRBD1
CDR3: CASSTGTGGEKLFF
DNA: TGTGCCAGCAGCACCGGGACAGGGGGTGAAAAACTGTTTTTT

J: TRBJ1-5
V: TRBV7-2
size: .
D: .
CDR3: CASSLGHLTANQPQHF
DNA: TGTGCCAGCAGCTTAGGCCACCTGACAGCTAATCAGCCCCAGCATTTT

J: TRBJ1-5
V: TRBV30
size: .
D: TRBD1
CDR3: CAWSARGRGQPQHF
DNA: TGTGCCTGGAGCGCCAGGGGGCGAGGACAGCCCCAGCATTTT

J: TRBJ2-1
V: TRBV7-7
size: .
D: .
CDR3: CASSLRRSSYNEQFF
DNA: TGTGCCAGCAGCTTACGCAGAAGCTCCTACAATGAGCAGTTCTTC

J: TRBJ1-4
V: TRBV20-1
size: .
D: .
CDR3: CSASKATTNEKLFF
DNA: TGCAGTGCTAGTAAGGCCACAACTAATGAAAAACTGTTTTTT